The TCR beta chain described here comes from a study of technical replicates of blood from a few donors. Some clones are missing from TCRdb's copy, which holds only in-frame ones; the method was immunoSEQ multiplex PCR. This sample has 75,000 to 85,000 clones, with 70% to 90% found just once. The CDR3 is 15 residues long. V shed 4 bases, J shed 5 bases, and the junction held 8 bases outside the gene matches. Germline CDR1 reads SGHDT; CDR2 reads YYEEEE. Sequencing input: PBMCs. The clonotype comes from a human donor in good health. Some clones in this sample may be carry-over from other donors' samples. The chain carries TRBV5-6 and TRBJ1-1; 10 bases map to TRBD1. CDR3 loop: CASSNSGQGGTEAFF. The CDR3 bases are TGTGCCAGCAGCAACTCCGGACAGGGGGGGACTGAAGCTTTCTTT. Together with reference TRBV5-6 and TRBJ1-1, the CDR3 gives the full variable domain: DAGVTQSPTHLIKTRGQQVTLRCSPKSGHDTVSWYQQALGQGPQFIFQYYEEEERQRGNFPDRFSGHQFPNYSSELNVNALLLGDSALYLCASSNSGQGGTEAFFGQGTRLTVV.